The 15 T cell receptor beta chains below all came from one sample that was sequenced in a study of PD-L1 blockade in urothelial cancer (dated 2017 in TCRdb). The time point label for this specimen denotes: pretreatment peripheral blood. Preparation of the library involved the immunoSEQ multiplex PCR assay. TCRdb mirrors the immuneACCESS table, restricted to in-frame sequences. Some clones are absent from its copies; in checked studies, under half trace to an unresolved V gene, and the reason for the others is unknown. This sample gives 45,000 to 55,000 clones in total; roughly 84% of them show up just once. 1% to 1.5% of the sample goes to the ten largest clones. The material sequenced was PBMCs, taken around atezolizumab (anti-PD-L1) treatment. These receptor sequences come from a man aged 50 or older with urothelial cancer.

The rearrangement links TRBV2 to TRBJ1-4; tentative D call: TRBD1 (5 bases). There are 15 residues in the CDR3. CDR1 SNHLY and CDR2 FYNNEI come from the germline V gene. V was trimmed by 0 bases and J by 7 bases, leaving 12 bases between them. CDR3 loop: CASSEAAGSTEKLFF. The CDR3 bases are TGTGCCAGCAGTGAAGCGGCAGGGTCGACTGAAAAACTGTTTTTT.

This chain joins TRBV5-1 and TRBJ2-5, with TRBD1 matching over 9 bases. Germline CDR1 and CDR2: SGHRS and YFSETQ. This CDR3 is 14 amino acids long. Unmatched junction bases numbered 7, after V lost 6 bases and J lost 4 bases. In DNA, the CDR3 is TGCGCCAGCAAGCCTGACAGGGGGTTAGAGACCCAGTACTTC. As protein: CASKPDRGLETQYF.

The rearrangement links TRBV6-1 to TRBJ1-5; no clear D gene. Germline V gene sequence: CDR1 MNHNS, CDR2 SASEGT. The V end lost 5 bases, the J end lost 0 bases, and 11 bases lay between the germline ends. This CDR3 contains 15 residues. The CDR3 DNA reads TGTGCCAGCAGTCGGGAGGGATATAGCAATCAGCCCCAGCATTTT. Translation gives CASSREGYSNQPQHF.

The chain combines TRBV7-2 with TRBJ2-3; D may be TRBD1 (5 bases). Germline V gene data show CDR1 as SGHTA and CDR2 as FQGNSA. The CDR3 length is 15 residues. The ends were cut back, 5 bases at V and 4 bases at J, with 16 bases in the middle. CDR3 nucleotides: TGTGCCAGCAGCAAACAGGCGAGTGGCGCAGATACGCAGTATTTT. It translates to CASSKQASGADTQYF.

The J gene is TRBJ2-7, the V gene TRBV10-3, with 10 bases lining up with TRBD2. CDR3 size: 16 residues. Germline lookup yields CDR1 ENHRY and CDR2 SYGVKD. J was trimmed by 2 bases and V by 3 bases; bases with no gene match: 7. CDR3 DNA: TGTGCCATCAGTGATAGCGGGGGGACCCAGACCTACGAGCAGTACTTC. It yields the protein CAISDSGGTQTYEQYF.

The J gene is TRBJ2-3, the V gene TRBV5-5, with D tentatively TRBD1 (5 bases). The CDR3 loop spans 14 amino acids. Trimming took off 0 bases at V and 6 bases at J, with 11 bases between the two ends. The V gene's germline CDR1 is SGHKS and CDR2 YYEKEE (reference sequence). The CDR3 bases are TGTGCCAGCAGCTTGGCAGGGTCCGCCGATACGCAGTATTTT. This translates into CASSLAGSADTQYF.

This clone was seen a handful of times. V usage is TRBV11-3 and J usage is TRBJ2-7; 7 bases fit TRBD1. The trim removed 5 bases at V and 4 bases at J, leaving 11 bases unmatched. The germline V gene encodes CDR1 SGHNT and CDR2 YENEEA. The CDR3 totals 15 residues. CDR3 region: CASSPGTAGRYEQYF. The CDR3 DNA is TGTGCCAGCAGCCCAGGGACAGCTGGGCGGTACGAGCAGTACTTC.

The chain joins TRBV30 to TRBJ1-3, with 10 bases matching TRBD1. Germline loops: CDR1 GTSNPN, CDR2 SVGIG (reference sequence). The J segment lost 7 bases and the V segment lost 3 bases, leaving 3 bases of the junction unmatched. The CDR3 consists of 13 residues. The CDR3 DNA reads as TGTGCCTGGAGCCGGGGACAGGGGAACACCATATATTTT. Residues: CAWSRGQGNTIYF.

The chain combines TRBV5-4 with TRBJ2-1; weak D call: TRBD1 (7 bases). The CDR3 runs 15 residues. CDR1 and CDR2 (germline): SGHNT, YYREEE (reference sequence). V dropped 0 bases and J dropped 8 bases, with 15 bases sitting between them. The CDR3 DNA reads as TGTGCCAGCAGCTTGGTGGCAGGGGGAGGCGATGAGCAGTTCTTC. Translated: CASSLVAGGGDEQFF.

The CDR3 sequence is CASRGTGAENEQFF. In DNA, the CDR3 is TGTGCCAGCAGGGGGACAGGGGCGGAGAATGAGCAGTTCTTC. This chain connects TRBV11-3 to TRBJ2-1, with 10 bases identical to TRBD1. The CDR3 is 14 residues long. The V segment lost 6 bases and the J segment 7 bases; nucleotides outside the gene matches: 6. Germline CDR1 reads SGHNT; CDR2 reads YENEEA. The whole variable domain, filled in from reference TRBV11-3 and TRBJ2-1, reads EAGVVQSPRYKIIEKKQPVAFWCNPISGHNTLYWYLQNLGQGPELLIRYENEEAVDDSQLPKDRFSAERLKGVDSTLKIQPAELGDSAVYLCASRGTGAENEQFFGPGTRLTVL.

This clone has only one observation. The V call is TRBV27, the J call TRBJ2-7; TRBD2 matches 12 bases. The length of the CDR3 is 15 residues. CDR1 and CDR2 from the germline V gene are MNHEY and SMNVEV (reference sequence). The junction had 6 bases not matched to a gene; V was cut back by 6 bases and J by 3 bases. In DNA form, the CDR3 reads TGTGCCAGCAGCCCTGGACTAGCGGGGAGCTACGAGCAGTACTTC. This codes for CASSPGLAGSYEQYF.

The chain employs TRBV5-8 and TRBJ2-7; no firm D call. Germline CDR1 SGHTS, CDR2 YDEGEE. Trimming pared 1 base from V and 9 bases from J, leaving 11 bases between. CDR3 length equals 12 residues. CDR3 loop: CASSLIRQGQYF. Written as DNA, the CDR3 is TGTGCCAGCAGCTTGATTCGACAAGGGCAGTACTTC.

The chain links TRBV4-1 to TRBJ1-4; 7 bases are a match to TRBD1. The length of the CDR3 is 21 residues. With V trimmed by 0 bases and J by 1 base, 17 bases remained unmatched. The germline V gene encodes CDR1 MGHRA and CDR2 YSYEKL. In nucleotides, the CDR3 is TGCGCCAGCAGCCAAGATATTAGGGGACAGACCCTCGCTGGAACTAATGAAAAACTGTTTTTT. It specifies CASSQDIRGQTLAGTNEKLFF.

V and J are TRBV7-2 and TRBJ1-6; TRBD1 matches 8 bases. Germline V CDR1 and CDR2: SGHTA, FQGNSA. The CDR3 is 13 amino acids. With 5 bases clipped from V and 12 bases from J, the junction kept 6 bases outside the gene matches. The CDR3 loop reads CASSNRTGKPLHF. CDR3 coding DNA: TGTGCCAGCAGCAACCGGACAGGGAAACCCCTCCACTTT.

In this sample, this clone turned up a few times. The chain carries TRBV7-2 and TRBJ1-2, with unresolved D. Germline CDR1 is SGHTA and CDR2 is FQGNSA. V was trimmed by 5 bases and J by 4 bases, leaving 11 bases between them. The CDR3 is 13 residues long. CDR3 sequence: CASSPVARYGYTF. In DNA form, the CDR3 reads TGTGCCAGCAGCCCAGTAGCCCGCTATGGCTACACCTTC.